This TCR beta chain stems from a study of T cell responses to AZD1222 COVID-19 vaccine. Measured with immunoSEQ multiplex PCR; TCRdb has only the in-frame clones, and not every one. The repertoire includes 210,000 or so clones, roughly 94% of them detected once, and over 1.5% sits in the top ten. Germline loops: CDR1 MGHRA, CDR2 YSYEKL. This CDR3 is 16 amino acids long. V lost 4 bases, J lost 7 bases, and 11 bases stayed unmatched. This clone was seen a few times. The sequence was obtained from an adult who received the MenACWY meningococcal vaccine as a control. The V gene is TRBV4-1, the J gene TRBJ2-2, with 8 positions matching TRBD1. Sequences were derived from peripheral blood, sampled 28 days after the second dose of the MenACWY control vaccine. CDR3 loop: CASSRKTGDGYGELFF. CDR3 nucleotide sequence: TGCGCCAGCAGCCGGAAGACAGGGGATGGTTACGGGGAGCTGTTTTTT.